This is a list of T cell receptor beta chains from one sample in a study of CD8+CD57+ T cells in acquired aplastic anemia. TCRdb redid the calling of the reads with MiXCR, one entry per CDR3 protein. The repertoire holds roughly 220,000 distinct CDR3 sequences, with approximately 60% as singletons. Sequences were obtained from sorted CD4+, CD8+, or CD8+CD57+ T cells (not recorded which) from PBMCs. The receptor source for this set is a human donor with aplastic anemia. The CDR3 runs from the conserved cysteine through the conserved F or W. D genes are given only for firm matches. A row's size may be missing; if present it is once, few, many or a size class.

cdr3_aa	cdr3_nt	d_call	v_call	j_call	clone_size
CATSATGLDYEQYF	TGTGCCACCAGTGCCACGGGACTGGACTACGAGCAGTACTTC	-	TRBV24-1	TRBJ2-7	-
CVGGEGRSPLHF	TGCGTTGGTGGAGAGGGACGTTCACCCCTCCACTTT	-	TRBV2	TRBJ1-6	-
CASRRGGEKLFF	TGTGCCAGCCGGAGGGGGGGCGAAAAACTGTTTTTT	-	TRBV2	TRBJ1-4	-
CASSAALRTGYEQYF	TGTGCCAGCAGTGCCGCCCTTCGGACAGGCTACGAGCAGTACTTC	TRBD1	TRBV6-2/TRBV6-3	TRBJ2-7	many
CASSSGIPSTDTQYF	TGTGCCAGCAGTTCAGGGATCCCCAGCACAGATACGCAGTATTTT	-	TRBV12-3/TRBV12-4	TRBJ2-3	-
CASSAELNTEAFF	TGTGCCAGTAGTGCGGAACTGAACACTGAAGCTTTCTTT	-	TRBV19	TRBJ1-1	few
CASRLENTEAFF	TGTGCCAGCAGGTTGGAGAACACTGAAGCTTTCTTT	-	TRBV2	TRBJ1-1	once
CATSRDQGKAFF	TGTGCCACCAGCAGAGATCAAGGGAAGGCTTTCTTT	-	TRBV15	TRBJ1-1	few
CASSQDRGGEKLFF	TGTGCCAGCAGTCAAGACAGGGGAGGTGAAAAACTGTTTTTT	TRBD1	TRBV2	TRBJ1-4	-
CASSSFNEQFF	TGTGCCAGCAGCTCCTTCAATGAGCAGTTCTTC	-	TRBV11-2	TRBJ2-1	few
CSARGTGDTEAFF	TGCAGTGCTAGAGGGACAGGGGACACTGAAGCTTTCTTT	TRBD1	TRBV20-1	TRBJ1-1	few
CATSSLELGNEQFF	TGTGCCACCAGCAGCTTAGAACTGGGCAATGAGCAGTTCTTC	-	TRBV15	TRBJ2-1	few
CASSGTRLYEQYF	TGCGCCAGCAGCGGGACCCGCCTATACGAGCAGTACTTC	-	TRBV5-1	TRBJ2-7	-
CASSESPPLEQYF	TGTGCCAGCAGTGAATCTCCCCCCTTGGAGCAGTACTTC	-	TRBV2	TRBJ2-7	-
CATSDFVTQYF	TGTGCCACCAGTGATTTTGTGACCCAGTACTTC	-	TRBV24-1	TRBJ2-5	-
CATSRDSGGYEQYF	TGTGCCACCAGCAGAGATAGCGGGGGCTACGAGCAGTACTTC	TRBD2	TRBV15	TRBJ2-7	few
CASSYFNPVRGDYEQYF	TGTGCCAGCAGTTACTTCAACCCGGTCAGGGGAGACTACGAGCAGTACTTC	-	TRBV7-9	TRBJ2-7	many
CASSPQGSFQPQHF	TGTGCCAGCTCTCCACAGGGAAGCTTTCAGCCCCAGCATTTT	-	TRBV2	TRBJ1-5	-
CASSPEQSHEQYF	TGCGCCAGCAGCCCGGAACAGTCCCACGAGCAGTACTTC	-	TRBV4-1	TRBJ2-7	many
CATALIPTDTQYF	TGTGCCACTGCCTTAATCCCCACAGATACGCAGTATTTT	-	TRBV12-3/TRBV12-4	TRBJ2-3	-
CASGLWDRGNSPLHF	TGTGCTAGTGGTTTGTGGGACAGGGGTAATTCACCCCTCCACTTT	TRBD1	TRBV12-5	TRBJ1-6	-
CATRPGQGYNEQFF	TGCGCCACCAGACCGGGACAGGGATACAATGAGCAGTTCTTC	TRBD1	TRBV10-2	TRBJ2-1	many
CAIKGWNEQYF	TGTGCCATAAAAGGGTGGAACGAGCAGTACTTC	-	TRBV7-9	TRBJ2-7	-
CASSFASLGQGNSPLHF	TGTGCCAGCAGCTTCGCCTCCTTGGGACAGGGGAATTCACCCCTCCACTTT	TRBD1	TRBV7-3	TRBJ1-6	-
CASSELDSAEEQYF	TGTGCCAGCAGCGAACTAGACTCGGCGGAGGAGCAGTACTTC	-	TRBV12-3/TRBV12-4	TRBJ2-7	-
CASTEWGSPLHF	TGTGCCAGCACTGAGTGGGGTTCACCCCTCCACTTT	-	TRBV6-5	TRBJ1-6	-
CASSLWGPGGGTDTQYF	TGTGCCAGCAGCTTATGGGGGCCCGGCGGGGGCACAGATACGCAGTATTTT	-	TRBV7-3	TRBJ2-3	-
CASSEYGQGPTYEQYF	TGTGCCAGCAGTGAATATGGGCAGGGGCCCACCTACGAGCAGTACTTC	-	TRBV25-1	TRBJ2-7	-
CSVGGSPYEQYF	TGCAGCGTTGGTGGGAGCCCCTACGAGCAGTACTTC	-	TRBV20-1	TRBJ2-7	-
CASSLGGTGGYGNTIYF	TGTGCCAGCAGCTTGGGGGGGACAGGGGGTTATGGAAACACCATATATTTT	TRBD1	TRBV5-6	TRBJ1-3	few
CASSNRQGGQETQYF	TGTGCCAGCAGCAATCGACAGGGGGGTCAAGAGACCCAGTACTTC	TRBD1	TRBV2	TRBJ2-5	-
CASSLEAETQYF	TGCGCCAGCAGCTTGGAGGCAGAGACCCAGTACTTC	-	TRBV5-1	TRBJ2-5	-
CASLTGNSPLHF	TGTGCCAGCCTGACTGGTAATTCACCCCTCCACTTT	-	TRBV28	TRBJ1-6	-
CATYNGQGTNTGELFF	TGTGCCACGTATAATGGACAGGGAACGAACACCGGGGAGCTGTTTTTT	TRBD1	TRBV6-6	TRBJ2-2	-
CGSRSNERSNQPQHF	TGTGGCAGTAGGTCGAATGAAAGGAGCAATCAGCCCCAGCATTTT	-	TRBV19	TRBJ1-5	-
CASSYSRAAPLHF	TGTGCCAGCAGTTATTCGAGGGCAGCACCCCTCCACTTT	-	TRBV6-1	TRBJ1-6	-
CASSMYEQYF	TGTGCCAGCAGCATGTACGAGCAGTACTTC	-	TRBV7-3	TRBJ2-7	few
CSAKPGTSSSYEQYF	TGCAGTGCAAAGCCAGGGACTTCGAGCTCCTACGAGCAGTACTTC	-	TRBV20-1	TRBJ2-7	few
CASFRGAYEQYF	TGTGCCAGCTTTCGCGGGGCCTACGAGCAGTACTTC	-	TRBV2	TRBJ2-7	-
CASSLDGLPSRETQYF	TGTGCCAGCAGCTTAGACGGGCTCCCGTCACGAGAGACCCAGTACTTC	-	TRBV7-2	TRBJ2-5	-
CASRTGGPNTGELFF	TGTGCCAGCAGAACCGGGGGGCCGAACACCGGGGAGCTGTTTTTT	-	TRBV10-3	TRBJ2-2	-